This paragraph covers one T cell receptor (beta chain) sequence. Its antigen is still unknown. In germline, CDR1 is SGHRS, CDR2 YFSETQ. There are 17 residues in the CDR3. The ends lost 4 bases at V and 0 bases at J; junction bases unmatched: 10. The data derive from a study of cytomegalovirus exposure and HLA in healthy donors. Regarding the study as a whole: Most subjects had HLA-A and HLA-B alleles reportedly predicted accurately by TCR beta sequences.

The PCR ran on 60 Vbeta and 13 Jbeta primers. The repertoire was sequenced with immunoSEQ multiplex PCR; TCRdb's copy has only in-frame clones and lacks some. This table has roughly 100,000 clones, roughly 85% appearing once. The sequence derives from a middle-aged woman in good health and CMV-seronegative. The J gene is TRBJ2-3, the V gene TRBV5-1; 8 nucleotides line up with TRBD2. The sample was PBMCs. CDR3 DNA: TGCGCCAGCAGCCCTACCCAGCGGGGGTCTAGCACAGATACGCAGTATTTT. Translated: CASSPTQRGSSTDTQYF.